This is a list of T cell receptor beta chains from one sample in a study of early T cells in non-severe SARS-CoV-2 infection. Using its own MiXCR run on the 5' RACE reads, TCRdb lists one record per CDR3 protein. The profile shows about 22,000 distinct CDR3 sequences, 3% to 4% of them singletons. The sample consisted of whole blood. These receptors all stem from an adult who was a healthcare worker with PCR-confirmed SARS-CoV-2 infection or an uninfected control (not recorded which). Each CDR3 is given with its conserved first and last residue. D genes are given only for firm matches. Rows may omit the clone size; those that give it use once, few, many or a size class.

cdr3_nt cdr3_aa d_call clone_size j_call v_call
TGTGCCAGCAGCCCTATAAGGACAGGGAAGTTGGCCAAAAACATTCAGTACTTC CASSPIRTGKLAKNIQYF TRBD1 many TRBJ2-4 TRBV6-5
TGTGCCACCAGTGACCGGGGACAGGGGACGGGGGAGACCCAGTACTTC CATSDRGQGTGETQYF TRBD1 many TRBJ2-5 TRBV24-1
TGCGCCAGCAGCCAAGAGGGGACCGGGTGGCGTGGCTACACCTTC CASSQEGTGWRGYTF . many TRBJ1-2 TRBV4-1
TGTGCCAGCAGTTTTGAGACTAGCGCGGGAGAAGGGCGAAGAGAGACCCAGTACTTC CASSFETSAGEGRRETQYF TRBD2 few TRBJ2-5 TRBV28
TGTGCCAGCAGCCGGTTCGGCCCAGAGCGGTTGTCCCTCCACTTT CASSRFGPERLSLHF . many TRBJ1-6 TRBV5-6
TGTGCCAGCTCACCTACGACTAGCGGGGGCCCCAAGGGGCAGTTCTTC CASSPTTSGGPKGQFF TRBD2 few TRBJ2-1 TRBV18
TGTGCCAGCAGTTTATATCACGGGGTAGGAGATACGCAGTATTTT CASSLYHGVGDTQYF . medium-sized TRBJ2-3 TRBV12-3/TRBV12-4
TGTGCCAGCAGAAGGGACAGGGAGTCGGACGAGCAGTACTTC CASRRDRESDEQYF TRBD1 few TRBJ2-7 TRBV6-5
TGTGCCAGCAGTTTACCTAGCCCCTACGAGCAGTACTTC CASSLPSPYEQYF . many TRBJ2-7 TRBV28
TGTGCCAGCAGCACAAGACAAGGTGGGACCGGGGAGCTGTTTTTT CASSTRQGGTGELFF . . TRBJ2-2 TRBV7-2
TGTGCCAGCAGTTTGGGTAATCGTGAGCAGTTCTTC CASSLGNREQFF . many TRBJ2-1 TRBV12-3/TRBV12-4
TGCAGCGTTTCTGGAGCCAAAAACATTCAGTACTTC CSVSGAKNIQYF . . TRBJ2-4 TRBV29-1
TGTGCCAGCAGCTTAGTTTCCGGGAACTATGGCTACACCTTC CASSLVSGNYGYTF . many TRBJ1-2 TRBV7-9
TGTGCCAGCAGCTTATGGGAAAGGGTCGGGACTGAAGCTTTCTTT CASSLWERVGTEAFF . many TRBJ1-1 TRBV11-2
TGTGCCAGCAGTTACTCGAGACTAGCGGGTAGCGAGCAGTACTTC CASSYSRLAGSEQYF TRBD2 few TRBJ2-7 TRBV6-5
TGTGCCAGCAGCATAAGGGCGAGGGGCGAGCAGTACTTC CASSIRARGEQYF . many TRBJ2-7 TRBV7-6
TGTGCCAGCAGCCCAGGGGACACCACCTACGAGCAGTACTTC CASSPGDTTYEQYF . . TRBJ2-7 TRBV5-4
TGTGCCAGCAGCTTAAACGTGGGAACTGAAGCTTTCTTT CASSLNVGTEAFF . many TRBJ1-1 TRBV11-2
TGTGCCAGCAGTCCAACGGGGCCTGGCTCTGGGGCCAACGTCCTGACTTTC CASSPTGPGSGANVLTF . many TRBJ2-6 TRBV25-1
TGCAGTGCTAGCAAGGTCCAATTAGACTATGGCTACACCTTC CSASKVQLDYGYTF . medium-sized TRBJ1-2 TRBV20-1
TGTGCCAGCAGCCCATGGACGGAGAACACTGAAGCTTTCTTT CASSPWTENTEAFF . many TRBJ1-1 TRBV7-9
TGTGCCAGCACAGTAGCGGGAGTGTCCTACAATGAGCAGTTCTTC CASTVAGVSYNEQFF TRBD2 many TRBJ2-1 TRBV5-5
TGTGCCAGCAGCCCGGGACCCTCCCTGGAGGCTTTCTTT CASSPGPSLEAFF . . TRBJ1-1 TRBV5-5
TGTGCCAGCAGCCTCCACAGGGGACGGGGCACAGATACGCAGTATTTT CASSLHRGRGTDTQYF TRBD1 many TRBJ2-3 TRBV11-2
TGTGCCAGCAGTCCGTCCGACAGGGGTGCCAAAAACATTCAGTACTTC CASSPSDRGAKNIQYF TRBD1 many TRBJ2-4 TRBV12-3/TRBV12-4
TGTGCCAGCAATGCATACAATGAGCAGTTCTTC CASNAYNEQFF . few TRBJ2-1 TRBV19
TGTGCCAGCAGCAGGGGTACCACCGGGGAGCTGTTTTTT CASSRGTTGELFF . . TRBJ2-2 TRBV7-8
TGTGCCAGCACCCTAATGGGGGAGACCCAGTACTTC CASTLMGETQYF . . TRBJ2-5 TRBV12-3/TRBV12-4
TGTGCCAGCAGCTTGATTGGTAGCGGATCGTACCAAGAGACCCAGTACTTC CASSLIGSGSYQETQYF . many TRBJ2-5 TRBV5-4
TGTGCCAGCAGCTTCGGCGGGTCTTACAATGAGCAGTTCTTC CASSFGGSYNEQFF . few TRBJ2-1 TRBV11-2
TGTGCCTGCCGGCGGGGAGGCACAGATACGCAGTATTTT CACRRGGTDTQYF . many TRBJ2-3 TRBV30
TGTGCCAGCAGCTTAGCGCTGGATGGCACTGAAGCTTTCTTT CASSLALDGTEAFF . many TRBJ1-1 TRBV7-6
TGCAGTGCTAGAGAGAAGGGGGGGCTTCAGCCCCAGCATTTT CSAREKGGLQPQHF . many TRBJ1-5 TRBV20-1
TGTGCCAGCAGCCAAGGCGGCGGAGCCTACAATGAGCAGTTCTTC CASSQGGGAYNEQFF . many TRBJ2-1 TRBV3-1
TGCAGCGTTGAAGAGGGGACTACACTGGAAGCTTTCTTT CSVEEGTTLEAFF . many TRBJ1-1 TRBV29-1
TGTGCCAGTAGTATACTGAGCGGGAGCGGGGAGACCCAGTACTTC CASSILSGSGETQYF TRBD2 many TRBJ2-5 TRBV19
TGTGCCAGTATAGGGGGTAGGAGTGAGCAGTTCTTC CASIGGRSEQFF . many TRBJ2-1 TRBV19
TGTGCCAGCAGCGGACTGGTCAGGGGAGTCTATTCACCCCTCCACTTT CASSGLVRGVYSPLHF . many TRBJ1-6 TRBV7-2
TGTGCCAGCAGCTTAGCGGGCGGGGGGTATGAGCAGTACTTC CASSLAGGGYEQYF TRBD2 many TRBJ2-7 TRBV7-2